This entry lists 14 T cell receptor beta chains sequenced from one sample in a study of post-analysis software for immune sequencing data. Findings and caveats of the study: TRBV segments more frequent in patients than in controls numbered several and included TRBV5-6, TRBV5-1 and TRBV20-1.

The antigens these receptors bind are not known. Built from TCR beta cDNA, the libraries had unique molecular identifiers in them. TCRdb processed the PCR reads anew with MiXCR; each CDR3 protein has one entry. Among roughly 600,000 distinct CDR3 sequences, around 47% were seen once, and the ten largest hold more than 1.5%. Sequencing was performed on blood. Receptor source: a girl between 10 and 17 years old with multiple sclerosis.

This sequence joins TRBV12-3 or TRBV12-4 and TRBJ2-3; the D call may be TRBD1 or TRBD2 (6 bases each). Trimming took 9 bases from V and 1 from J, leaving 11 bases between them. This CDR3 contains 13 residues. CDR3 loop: CASGGPGTDTQYF. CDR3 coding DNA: TGTGCCAGTGGGGGGCCGGGCACAGATACGCAGTATTTT.

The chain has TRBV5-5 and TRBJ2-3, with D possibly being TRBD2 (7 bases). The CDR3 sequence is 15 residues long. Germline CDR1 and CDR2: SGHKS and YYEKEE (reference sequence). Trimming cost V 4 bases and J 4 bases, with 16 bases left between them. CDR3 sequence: CASSEGGGSADTQYF. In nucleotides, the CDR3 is TGTGCCAGCAGCGAAGGGGGGGGATCCGCAGATACGCAGTATTTT.

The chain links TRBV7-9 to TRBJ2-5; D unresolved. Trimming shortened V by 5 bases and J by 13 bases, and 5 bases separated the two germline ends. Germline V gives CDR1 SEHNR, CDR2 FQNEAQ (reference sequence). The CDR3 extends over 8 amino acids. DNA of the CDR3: TGTGCCAGCAGCCCCATGTACTTC. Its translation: CASSPMYF.

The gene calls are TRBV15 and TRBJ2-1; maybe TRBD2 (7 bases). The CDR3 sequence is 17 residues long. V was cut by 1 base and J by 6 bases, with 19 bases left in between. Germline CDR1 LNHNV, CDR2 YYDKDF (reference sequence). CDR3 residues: CATSRGPPLGGGNEQFF. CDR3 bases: TGTGCCACCAGCAGAGGGCCCCCCCTGGGAGGGGGCAATGAGCAGTTCTTC. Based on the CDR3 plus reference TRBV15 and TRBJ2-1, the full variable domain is DAMVIQNPRYQVTQFGKPVTLSCSQTLNHNVMYWYQQKSSQAPKLLFHYYDKDFNNEADTPDNFQSRRPNTSFCFLDIRSPGLGDTAMYLCATSRGPPLGGGNEQFFGPGTRLTVL.

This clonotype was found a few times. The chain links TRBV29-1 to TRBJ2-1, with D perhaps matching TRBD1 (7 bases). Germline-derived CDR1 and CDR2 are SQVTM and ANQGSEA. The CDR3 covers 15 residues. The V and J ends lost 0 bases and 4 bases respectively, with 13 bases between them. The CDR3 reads CSVEDQGGIYNEQFF. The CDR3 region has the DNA TGCAGCGTTGAAGATCAGGGGGGTATTTACAATGAGCAGTTCTTC.

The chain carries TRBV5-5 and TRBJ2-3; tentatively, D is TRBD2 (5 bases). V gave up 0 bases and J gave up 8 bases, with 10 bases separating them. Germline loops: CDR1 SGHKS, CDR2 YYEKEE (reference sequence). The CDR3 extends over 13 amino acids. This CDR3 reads CASSLASGSTQYF. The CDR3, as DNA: TGTGCCAGCAGCTTGGCCAGCGGTAGTACGCAGTATTTT.

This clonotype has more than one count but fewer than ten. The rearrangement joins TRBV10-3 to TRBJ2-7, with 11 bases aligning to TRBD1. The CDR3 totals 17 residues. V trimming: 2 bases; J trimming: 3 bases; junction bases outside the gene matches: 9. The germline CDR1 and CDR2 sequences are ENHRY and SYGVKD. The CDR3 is CAISERGTGTGGYEQYF. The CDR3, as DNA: TGTGCCATCAGTGAGCGAGGGACCGGGACAGGGGGCTACGAGCAGTACTTC.

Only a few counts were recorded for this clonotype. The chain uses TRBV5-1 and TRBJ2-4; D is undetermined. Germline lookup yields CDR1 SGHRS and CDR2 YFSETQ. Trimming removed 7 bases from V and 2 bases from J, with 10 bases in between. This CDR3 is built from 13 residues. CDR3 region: CASRDPPKNIQYF. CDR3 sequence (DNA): TGCGCCAGCCGCGACCCACCCAAAAACATTCAGTACTTC.

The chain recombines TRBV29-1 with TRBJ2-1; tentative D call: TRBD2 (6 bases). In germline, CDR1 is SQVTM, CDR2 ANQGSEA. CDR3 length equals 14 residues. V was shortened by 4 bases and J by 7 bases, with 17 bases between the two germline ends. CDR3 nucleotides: TGCAGCGTTGTGGGGACTGGCGGGGAGAATGAGCAGTTCTTC. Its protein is CSVVGTGGENEQFF.

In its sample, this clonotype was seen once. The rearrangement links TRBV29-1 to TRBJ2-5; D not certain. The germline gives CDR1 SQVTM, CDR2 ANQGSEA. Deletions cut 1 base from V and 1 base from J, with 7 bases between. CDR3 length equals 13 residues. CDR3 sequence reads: CSVEGHFQETQYF. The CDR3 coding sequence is TGCAGCGTTGAAGGCCACTTCCAAGAGACCCAGTACTTC.

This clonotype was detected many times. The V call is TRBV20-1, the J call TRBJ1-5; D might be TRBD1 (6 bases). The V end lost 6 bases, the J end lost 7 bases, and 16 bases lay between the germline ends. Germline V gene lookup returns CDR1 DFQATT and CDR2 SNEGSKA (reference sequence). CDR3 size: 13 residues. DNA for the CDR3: TGCAGTGCCTATACGGAGGGGGGACAGCCCCAGCATTTT. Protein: CSAYTEGGQPQHF.

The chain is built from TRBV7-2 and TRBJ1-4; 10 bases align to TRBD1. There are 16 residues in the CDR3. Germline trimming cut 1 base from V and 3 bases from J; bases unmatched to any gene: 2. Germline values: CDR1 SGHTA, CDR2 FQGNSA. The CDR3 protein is CASSLVGTGANEKLFF. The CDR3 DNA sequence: TGTGCCAGCAGCTTAGTTGGGACAGGGGCTAATGAAAAACTGTTTTTT.

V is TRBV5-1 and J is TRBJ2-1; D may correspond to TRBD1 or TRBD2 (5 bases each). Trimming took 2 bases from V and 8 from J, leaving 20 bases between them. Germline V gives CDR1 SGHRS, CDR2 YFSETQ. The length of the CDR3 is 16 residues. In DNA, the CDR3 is TGCGCCAGCAGCTTCCGATCCGGGGCAGGGAAGGATGAGCAGTTCTTC. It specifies CASSFRSGAGKDEQFF.

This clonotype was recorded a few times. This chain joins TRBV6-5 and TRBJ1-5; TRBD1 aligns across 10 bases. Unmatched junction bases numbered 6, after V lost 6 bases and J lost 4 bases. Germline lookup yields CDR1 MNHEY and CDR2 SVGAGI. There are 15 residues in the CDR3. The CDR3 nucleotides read TGTGCCAGCAGACGGACAGGGGGACGGAATCAGCCCCAGCATTTT. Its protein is CASRRTGGRNQPQHF.